This T cell receptor (beta chain) is from a study of T-cell reconstitution after alpha-beta-depleted transplantation in children. The sample holds a few counts of this clonotype. What it binds is not known. General observations from the study: The study traced high day-60 TCRbeta diversity in some patients to surviving recipient T cells and thymic progenitors.

TCRbeta library preparation incorporated unique molecular identifiers. TCRdb re-derived calls from the PCR reads in MiXCR, one entry per CDR3 protein. The sample contains about 250,000 distinct CDR3 sequences, roughly a quarter of which appear only once. Germline V gene data show CDR1 as MDHEN and CDR2 as SYDVKM. Trimming removed 2 bases from V and 4 bases from J; junction bases left unmatched: 3. This CDR3 comprises 16 residues. The sequence came from a female patient aged 2 to 10 who had a stem cell transplant for congenital amegakaryocytic thrombocytopenia, so the T cells may come from the graft donor. The specimen was PBMCs, mostly from graft donor cells, collected 360 days after TCRalphabeta/CD19-depleted stem cell transplant. The V gene is TRBV28, the J gene TRBJ2-1; 12 positions agree with TRBD2. The CDR3 region is CASSLTGTSGYNEQFF. The CDR3, as DNA: TGTGCCAGCAGTTTAACTGGGACTAGCGGGTACAATGAGCAGTTCTTC.